The present TCR beta chain was sequenced within a study of T cell repertoires in cytomegalovirus infection. The wider study: Public TCR beta signatures were indicative of both CMV infection and a matching HLA type.

Study-wide results and caveats: Cumulative public TCR beta family frequency identified CMV carriers with the relevant HLA. The ex vivo response was dominated by HLA-C-restricted CMV-specific TCR beta clonotypes.

This clonotype has just a few counts. The antigen is undetermined. Trimming removed 5 bases from V and 5 bases from J, with 13 bases in between. Per the germline V gene, CDR1 is SGHVS and CDR2 is FQNEAQ. This CDR3 has 13 amino acids. One entry per CDR3 protein results from TCRdb running MiXCR on the reads. The sample holds a few hundred thousand distinct CDR3 sequences; more than 15% are singletons and the top ten take 40% to 55%. The specimen sequenced was CD8+ T cells from PBMCs. V and J are TRBV7-8 and TRBJ2-7; D call uncertain. This receptor was obtained from a human donor in good health (CMV status not recorded). Some clones in this sample may be carry-over from other donors' samples. Written as DNA, the CDR3 is TGTGCCAGCAGCCCCGGTGGGGTCCACGAGCAGTACTTC. Amino acid sequence: CASSPGGVHEQYF.